This T cell receptor (beta chain) was sequenced in a study of molecular identifiers for immune sequencing clone quantification. About the study: Four portions were sequenced after RNA from approximately 20,000 or 100,000 naive CD8 cells was split five ways in replicates.

CDR1 is SGHTA and CDR2 is FQGNSA in the germline V gene. V was trimmed by 3 bases and J by 4 bases, leaving 13 bases between them. This CDR3 is 14 amino acids long. It was with previously described methods and listed TCR primers that bulk TCR libraries were made. TCRdb passed the PCR reads through MiXCR, listing each CDR3 protein once. This sample has about 630,000 distinct CDR3 sequences, with approximately 24% found just once. Based on a CD8+CD4-CCR7+CD45RA+ profile, naive CD8 T cells were sorted. This TCR came from a human donor in good health. Some libraries in this study had Jurkat cell RNA spiked in. This chain links TRBV7-2 with TRBJ2-7; the D gene is possibly TRBD2 (5 bases). What was sequenced was naive CD8+ T cells from blood, with Jurkat cell RNA spiked in. Documented subset: FACS-sorted CD8+CD4-CCR7+CD45RA+ naive T cells. CDR3 sequence reads: CASSFTGSGYEQYF. The CDR3 DNA sequence: TGTGCCAGCAGCTTTACTGGGAGTGGATACGAGCAGTACTTC.